These 13 T cell receptor beta chains came from one sample sequenced in a study of blood T cell repertoires in COVID-19. Profiling relied on immunoSEQ multiplex PCR, and the TCRdb table lists in-frame clones only, not all of them. The sample has approximately 170,000 clones, approximately 81% seen once. Source material: peripheral blood. These receptors all stem from a woman older than 75 with active or convalescent COVID-19.

This chain joins TRBV30 and TRBJ2-3; TRBD2 aligns across 8 bases. The length of the CDR3 is 16 residues. Germline V gives CDR1 GTSNPN, CDR2 SVGIG (reference sequence). Unmatched junction bases numbered 10, after V lost 5 bases and J lost 0 bases. CDR3 loop: CAWAGALAGSTDTQYF. The CDR3 DNA reads as TGTGCCTGGGCCGGGGCTTTAGCGGGGAGCACAGATACGCAGTATTTT.

The J gene is TRBJ2-3, the V gene TRBV7-9, with 9 bases lining up with TRBD1. This CDR3 is 16 amino acids long. Germline CDR1 SEHNR, CDR2 FQNEAQ (reference sequence). V dropped 5 bases and J dropped 4; count of bases not matched to a gene: 10. The CDR3 loop is CASSLRPGQGPDTQYF. The CDR3 coding sequence is TGTGCCAGCAGCCTCCGACCGGGACAGGGTCCAGATACGCAGTATTTT.

V gene TRBV7-3 combines with J gene TRBJ1-6; TRBD1 might be the D (6 bases). The CDR3 contains 16 residues. The germline V gene has CDR1 SGHTA and CDR2 FQGTGA. The V end lost 4 bases, the J end lost 2 bases, and 12 bases lay between the germline ends. CDR3: CASSYSGGPYNSPLHF. The CDR3 bases are TGTGCCAGCAGCTACTCGGGGGGCCCCTATAATTCACCCCTCCACTTT.

The genes are TRBV6-1 and TRBJ1-5, with D maybe TRBD1 (5 bases). V was shortened by 2 bases and J by 2 bases, with 16 bases between the two germline ends. Germline CDR1 reads MNHNS; CDR2 reads SASEGT. The length of the CDR3 is 17 residues. The CDR3 spells CASSESGDPFRNQPQHF. CDR3 in DNA: TGTGCCAGCAGTGAATCGGGGGACCCTTTTCGCAATCAGCCCCAGCATTTT.

The V call is TRBV19, the J call TRBJ1-2; 11 bases are a match to TRBD1. This CDR3 spans 14 amino acids. With V trimmed by 5 bases and J by 8 bases, 7 bases remained unmatched. Germline loops: CDR1 LNHDA, CDR2 SQIVND (reference sequence). In nucleotides, the CDR3 is TGTGCCAGTAGTGTCGGACAGGGGGCGCGAGGCTACACCTTC. It is translated as CASSVGQGARGYTF.

Here the CDR3 reads CASNDPGTLQGEQFF. CDR3 in DNA: TGTGCCAGTAATGACCCCGGGACACTTCAGGGGGAGCAGTTCTTC. The rearrangement uses TRBV19 and TRBJ2-1, with TRBD1 as a possible D gene (6 bases). Trimming cost V 7 bases and J 10 bases, with 23 bases left between them. The CDR3 has 15 amino acids. In germline, CDR1 is LNHDA, CDR2 SQIVND (reference sequence).

For this clone: Other nucleotide sequences from this sample produce the same CDR3. This chain uses TRBV7-9 with TRBJ1-1; D call uncertain. Germline V gene sequence: CDR1 SEHNR, CDR2 FQNEAQ (reference sequence). The CDR3 runs to 12 residues. The V and J ends lost 0 bases and 8 bases respectively, with 7 bases between them. The CDR3 coding sequence is TGTGCCAGCAGCTTAGCGGGAGGAGAAGCTTTCTTT. Encoded protein: CASSLAGGEAFF. The full variable domain, rest sourced from reference TRBV7-9 and TRBJ1-1, is DTGVSQNPRHKITKRGQNVTFRCDPISEHNRLYWYRQTLGQGPEFLTYFQNEAQLEKSRLLSDRFSAERPKGSFSTLEIQRTEQGDSAMYLCASSLAGGEAFFGQGTRLTVV.

The V and J genes are TRBV18 and TRBJ2-3, with 7 bases matching TRBD1. J lost 2 bases, V lost 4 bases, and 9 bases had no gene match. CDR3 size: 16 residues. From germline, CDR1 is KGHSH and CDR2 LQKENI. The CDR3 region has the DNA TGTGCCAGCTCACTCCCGGCCAGGGGGTTCACAGATACGCAGTATTTT. Encoded protein: CASSLPARGFTDTQYF.

The chain carries TRBV6-5 and TRBJ1-6; D ambiguous. The germline gives CDR1 MNHEY, CDR2 SVGAGI. The CDR3 sequence is 16 residues long. Trimming shortened V by 0 bases and J by 3 bases, and 9 bases separated the two germline ends. The CDR3 DNA is TGTGCCAGCAGTTACTCCGGGGAAGGCTATAATTCACCCCTCCACTTT. This encodes CASSYSGEGYNSPLHF.

This chain links TRBV27 with TRBJ1-1; the match to TRBD1 covers 7 bases. CDR3 size: 15 residues. Trimming removed 4 bases from V and 7 bases from J; junction bases left unmatched: 12. Germline V CDR1 and CDR2: MNHEY, SMNVEV (reference sequence). The chain's CDR3 is CASSSPRQGADEAFF. CDR3 nucleotides: TGTGCCAGCAGTTCTCCCAGACAGGGAGCCGATGAAGCTTTCTTT.

The chain is built from TRBV28 and TRBJ1-4, with 8 bases that match TRBD1. The CDR3 runs to 14 residues. Trimming at V came to 5 bases and at J to 7 bases, leaving 6 bases not matched to a gene. Per the germline V gene, CDR1 is MDHEN and CDR2 is SYDVKM. The DNA of the CDR3 is TGTGCCAGCAGTGATAGGACAGGGACTGAAAAACTGTTTTTT. Translated: CASSDRTGTEKLFF.

The chain has TRBV11-2 and TRBJ2-5, with D perhaps TRBD2 (5 bases). The CDR3 length is 13 residues. V was clipped by 4 bases and J by 3 bases, with 9 bases between them. Germline values: CDR1 SGHAT, CDR2 FQNNGV. CDR3 sequence: CASSYGEKETQYF. The DNA of the CDR3 is TGTGCCAGCAGCTACGGGGAGAAAGAGACCCAGTACTTC.

This sequence joins TRBV3-1 (or the pseudogene TRBV3-2) and TRBJ2-2; D remains ambiguous. Germline V gene sequence: CDR1 LGHDT, CDR2 YNNKEL (reference sequence). V gave up 7 bases and J gave up 0 bases, with 3 bases separating them. The CDR3 runs 12 residues. CDR3 bases: TGTGCCAGCATAGCGAACACCGGGGAGCTGTTTTTT. This gives the protein CASIANTGELFF.